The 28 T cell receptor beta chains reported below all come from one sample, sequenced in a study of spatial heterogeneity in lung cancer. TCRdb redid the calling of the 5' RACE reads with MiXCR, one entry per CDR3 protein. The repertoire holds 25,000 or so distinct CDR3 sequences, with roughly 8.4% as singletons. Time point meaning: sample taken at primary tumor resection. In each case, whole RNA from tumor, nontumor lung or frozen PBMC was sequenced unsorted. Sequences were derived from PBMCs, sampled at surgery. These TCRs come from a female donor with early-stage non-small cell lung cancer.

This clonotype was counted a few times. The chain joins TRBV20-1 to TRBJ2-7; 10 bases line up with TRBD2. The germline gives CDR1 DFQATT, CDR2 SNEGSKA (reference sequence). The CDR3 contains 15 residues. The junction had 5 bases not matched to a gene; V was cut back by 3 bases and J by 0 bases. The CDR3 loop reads CSASSLAGASYEQYF. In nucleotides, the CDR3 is TGCAGTGCTAGTAGCCTAGCGGGGGCCTCCTACGAGCAGTACTTC.

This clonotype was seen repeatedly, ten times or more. The DNA for the CDR3 is TGTGCCACCATTCCACAGTTAACTACTTCTGGGGCCAACGTCCTGACTTTC. This codes for CATIPQLTTSGANVLTF. The rearrangement joins TRBV7-9 to TRBJ2-6; no reliable D call. Trimming removed 10 bases from V and 1 base from J, with 20 bases in between. Germline V gene data show CDR1 as SEHNR and CDR2 as FQNEAQ (reference sequence). This CDR3 comprises 17 residues.

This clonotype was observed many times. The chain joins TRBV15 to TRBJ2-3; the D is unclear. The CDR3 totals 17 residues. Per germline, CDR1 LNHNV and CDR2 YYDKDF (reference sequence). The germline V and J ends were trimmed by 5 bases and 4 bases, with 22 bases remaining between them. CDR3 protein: CATSPPPSAVWPDTQYF. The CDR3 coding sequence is TGTGCCACCAGCCCTCCCCCGTCTGCTGTCTGGCCAGATACGCAGTATTTT. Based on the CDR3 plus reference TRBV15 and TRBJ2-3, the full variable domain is DAMVIQNPRYQVTQFGKPVTLSCSQTLNHNVMYWYQQKSSQAPKLLFHYYDKDFNNEADTPDNFQSRRPNTSFCFLDIRSPGLGDTAMYLCATSPPPSAVWPDTQYFGPGTRLTVL.

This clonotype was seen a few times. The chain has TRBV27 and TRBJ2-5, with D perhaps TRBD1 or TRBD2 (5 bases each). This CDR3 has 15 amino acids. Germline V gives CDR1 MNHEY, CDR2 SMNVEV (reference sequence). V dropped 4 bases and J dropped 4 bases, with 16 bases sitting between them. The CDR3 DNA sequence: TGTGCCAGCAGTTCATCGGGACCGCGGGCAGAGACCCAGTACTTC. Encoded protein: CASSSSGPRAETQYF.

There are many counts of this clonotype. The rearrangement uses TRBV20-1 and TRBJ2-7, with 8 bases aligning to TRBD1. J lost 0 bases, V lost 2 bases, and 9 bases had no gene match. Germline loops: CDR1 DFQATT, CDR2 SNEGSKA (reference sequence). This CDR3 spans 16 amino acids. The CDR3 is CSARNARDRSSYEQYF. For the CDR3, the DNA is TGCAGTGCTAGAAATGCCCGGGACAGGAGCTCCTACGAGCAGTACTTC.

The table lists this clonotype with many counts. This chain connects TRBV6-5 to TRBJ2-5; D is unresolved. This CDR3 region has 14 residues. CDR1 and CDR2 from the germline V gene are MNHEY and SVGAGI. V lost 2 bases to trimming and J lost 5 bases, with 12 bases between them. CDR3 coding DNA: TGTGCCAGCAGTTACGCCGGTCTGAGTGAGACCCAGTACTTC. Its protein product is CASSYAGLSETQYF.

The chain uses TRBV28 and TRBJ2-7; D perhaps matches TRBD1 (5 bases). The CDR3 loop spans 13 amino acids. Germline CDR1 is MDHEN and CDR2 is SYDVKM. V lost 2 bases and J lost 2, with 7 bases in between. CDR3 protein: CASSLRGTYEQYV. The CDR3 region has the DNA TGTGCCAGCAGTTTAAGGGGAACCTACGAGCAGTACGTC.

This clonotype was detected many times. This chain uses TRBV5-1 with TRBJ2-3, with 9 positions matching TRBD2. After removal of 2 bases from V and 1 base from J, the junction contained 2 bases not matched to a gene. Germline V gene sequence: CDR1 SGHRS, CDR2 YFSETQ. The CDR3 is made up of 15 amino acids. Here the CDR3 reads CASSFLAGGTDTQYF. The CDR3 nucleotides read TGCGCCAGCAGCTTCTTAGCGGGGGGCACAGATACGCAGTATTTT.

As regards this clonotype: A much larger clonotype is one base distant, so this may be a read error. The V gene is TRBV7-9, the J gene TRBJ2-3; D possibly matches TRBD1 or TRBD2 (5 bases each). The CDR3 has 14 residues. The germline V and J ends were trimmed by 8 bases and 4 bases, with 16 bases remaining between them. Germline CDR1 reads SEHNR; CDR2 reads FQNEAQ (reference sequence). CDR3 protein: CASGHPLAPDTQYF. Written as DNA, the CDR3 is TGTGCCAGCGGACACCCCCTAGCCCCAGATACGCAGTATTTT.

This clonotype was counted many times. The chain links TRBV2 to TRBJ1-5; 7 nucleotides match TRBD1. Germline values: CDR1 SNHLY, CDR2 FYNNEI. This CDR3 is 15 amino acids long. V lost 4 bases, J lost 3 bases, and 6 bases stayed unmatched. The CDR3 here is CASSVSGTDNQPQHF. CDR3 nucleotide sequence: TGTGCCAGCAGTGTTTCCGGGACAGACAATCAGCCCCAGCATTTT.

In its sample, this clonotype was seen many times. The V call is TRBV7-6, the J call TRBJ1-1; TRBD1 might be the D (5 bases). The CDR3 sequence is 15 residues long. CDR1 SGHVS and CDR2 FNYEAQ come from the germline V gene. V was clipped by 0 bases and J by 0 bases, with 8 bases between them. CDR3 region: CASSLAGGVNTEAFF. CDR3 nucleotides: TGTGCCAGCAGCTTAGCGGGGGGGGTGAACACTGAAGCTTTCTTT.

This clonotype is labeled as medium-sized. Here the CDR3 reads CASSEGVSEANEKLFF. CDR3 nucleotide sequence: TGTGCCAGCAGCGAGGGGGTTTCGGAGGCTAATGAAAAACTGTTTTTT. The chain couples TRBV13 to TRBJ1-4; possibly TRBD1 for D (6 bases). V shed 5 bases and J shed 3 bases, with 16 bases lying between them. The germline V gene encodes CDR1 PRHDT and CDR2 FYEKMQ (reference sequence). This CDR3 region has 16 residues.

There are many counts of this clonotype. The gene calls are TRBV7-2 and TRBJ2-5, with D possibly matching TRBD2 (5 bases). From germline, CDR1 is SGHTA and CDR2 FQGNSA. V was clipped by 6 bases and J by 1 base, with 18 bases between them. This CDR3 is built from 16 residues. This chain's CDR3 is CASRRNRGLLQETQYF. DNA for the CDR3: TGTGCCAGCAGACGCAATCGGGGATTACTCCAAGAGACCCAGTACTTC.

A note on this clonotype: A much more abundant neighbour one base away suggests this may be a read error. The CDR3 loop is CASSLRQTGSPLHF. The CDR3 coding sequence is TGTGCCAGCAGCTTGAGACAGACCGGCTCACCCCTCCACTTT. The chain links TRBV7-9 to TRBJ1-6; TRBD1 is a possible D gene (5 bases). CDR3 length: 14 amino acids. With 3 bases removed from V and 10 bases from J, the gap between germline ends came to 13 bases. Germline CDR1 and CDR2: SEHNR and FQNEAQ (reference sequence).

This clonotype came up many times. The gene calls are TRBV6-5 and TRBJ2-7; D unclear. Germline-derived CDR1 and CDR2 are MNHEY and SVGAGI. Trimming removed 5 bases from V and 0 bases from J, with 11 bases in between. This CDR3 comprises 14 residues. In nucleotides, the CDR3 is TGTGCCAGCAGTCGACCGCGACCCTCCTACGAGCAGTACTTC. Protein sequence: CASSRPRPSYEQYF.

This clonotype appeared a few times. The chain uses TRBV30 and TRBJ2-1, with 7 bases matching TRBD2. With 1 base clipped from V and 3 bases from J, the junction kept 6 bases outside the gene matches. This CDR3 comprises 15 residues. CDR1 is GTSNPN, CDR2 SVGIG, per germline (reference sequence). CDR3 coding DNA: TGTGCCTGGAGTGGACGCGGGAGCTTCTACAATGAGCAGTTCTTC. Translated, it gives CAWSGRGSFYNEQFF.

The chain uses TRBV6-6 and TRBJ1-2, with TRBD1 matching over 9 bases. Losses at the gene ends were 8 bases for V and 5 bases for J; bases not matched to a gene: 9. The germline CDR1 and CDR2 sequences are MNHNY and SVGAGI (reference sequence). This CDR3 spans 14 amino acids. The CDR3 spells CASSRTGVYYGYTF. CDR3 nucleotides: TGTGCCAGCTCCCGGACAGGGGTTTATTATGGCTACACCTTC.

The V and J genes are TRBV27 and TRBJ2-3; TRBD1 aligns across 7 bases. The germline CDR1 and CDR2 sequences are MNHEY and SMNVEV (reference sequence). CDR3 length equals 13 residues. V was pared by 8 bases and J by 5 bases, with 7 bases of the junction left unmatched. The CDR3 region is CASRDRALDTQYF. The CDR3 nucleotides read TGTGCCAGCCGGGACAGAGCCTTAGATACGCAGTATTTT.

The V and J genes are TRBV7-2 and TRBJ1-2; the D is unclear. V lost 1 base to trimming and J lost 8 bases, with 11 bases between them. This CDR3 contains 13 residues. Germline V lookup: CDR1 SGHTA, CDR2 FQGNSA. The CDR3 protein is CASSLDGSLGYTF. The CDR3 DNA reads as TGTGCCAGCAGCTTAGACGGCTCTTTAGGCTACACCTTC.

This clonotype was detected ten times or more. The CDR3 DNA is TGTGCCAGCAGTGTGACAGGGCCGGGAGGCTACACCTTC. Its translation is CASSVTGPGGYTF. The chain couples TRBV27 to TRBJ1-2; 7 nucleotides align to TRBD1. With V trimmed by 5 bases and J by 8 bases, 8 bases remained unmatched. The germline CDR1 and CDR2 sequences are MNHEY and SMNVEV (reference sequence). The CDR3 sequence is 13 residues long.

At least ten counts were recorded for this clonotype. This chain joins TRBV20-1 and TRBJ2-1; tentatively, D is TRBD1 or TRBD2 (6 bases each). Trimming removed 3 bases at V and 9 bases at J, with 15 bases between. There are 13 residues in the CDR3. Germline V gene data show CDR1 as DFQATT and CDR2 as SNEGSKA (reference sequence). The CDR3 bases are TGCAGTGCTAGCCCCGGGGGCAGGGGTGAGCAGTTCTTC. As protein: CSASPGGRGEQFF.

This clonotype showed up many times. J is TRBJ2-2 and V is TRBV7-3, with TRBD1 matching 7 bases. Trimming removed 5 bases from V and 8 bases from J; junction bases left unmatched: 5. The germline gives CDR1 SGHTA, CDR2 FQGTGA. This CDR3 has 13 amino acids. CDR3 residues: CASSLDRSGELFF. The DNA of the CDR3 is TGTGCCAGCAGCCTGGACAGGAGTGGGGAGCTGTTTTTT. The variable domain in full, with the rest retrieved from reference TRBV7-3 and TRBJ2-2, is GAGVSQTPSNKVTEKGKYVELRCDPISGHTALYWYRQSLGQGPEFLIYFQGTGAADDSGLPNDRFFAVRPEGSVSTLKIQRTERGDSAVYLCASSLDRSGELFFGEGSRLTVL.

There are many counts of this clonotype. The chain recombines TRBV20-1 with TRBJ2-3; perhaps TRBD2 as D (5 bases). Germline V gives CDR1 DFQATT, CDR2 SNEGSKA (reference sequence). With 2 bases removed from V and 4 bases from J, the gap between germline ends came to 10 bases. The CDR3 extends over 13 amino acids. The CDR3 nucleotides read TGCAGTGCTAGAACTAGTCCCGCAGATACGCAGTATTTT. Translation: CSARTSPADTQYF.

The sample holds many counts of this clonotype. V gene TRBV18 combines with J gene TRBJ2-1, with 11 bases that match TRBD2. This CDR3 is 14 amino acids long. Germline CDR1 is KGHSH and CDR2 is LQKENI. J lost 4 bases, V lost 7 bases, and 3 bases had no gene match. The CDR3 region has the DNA TGTGCCAGCTGTCCTAGCGGGAGGTACAATGAGCAGTTCTTC. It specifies CASCPSGRYNEQFF.

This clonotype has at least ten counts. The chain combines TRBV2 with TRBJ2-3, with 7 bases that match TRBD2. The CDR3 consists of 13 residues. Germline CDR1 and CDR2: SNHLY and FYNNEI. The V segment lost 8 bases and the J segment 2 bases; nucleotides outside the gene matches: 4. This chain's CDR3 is CASGREITDTQYF. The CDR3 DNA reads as TGTGCCAGCGGGCGGGAGATCACAGATACGCAGTATTTT.

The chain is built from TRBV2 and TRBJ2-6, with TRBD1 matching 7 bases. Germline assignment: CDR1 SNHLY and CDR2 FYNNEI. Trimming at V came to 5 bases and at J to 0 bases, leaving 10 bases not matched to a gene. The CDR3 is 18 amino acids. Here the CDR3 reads CASSLTGPIPSGANVLTF. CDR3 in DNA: TGTGCCAGCAGTCTGACAGGGCCAATTCCCTCTGGGGCCAACGTCCTGACTTTC. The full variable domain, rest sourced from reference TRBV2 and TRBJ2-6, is EPEVTQTPSHQVTQMGQEVILRCVPISNHLYFYWYRQILGQKVEFLVSFYNNEISEKSEIFDDQFSVERPDGSNFTLKIRSTKLEDSAMYFCASSLTGPIPSGANVLTFGAGSRLTVL.

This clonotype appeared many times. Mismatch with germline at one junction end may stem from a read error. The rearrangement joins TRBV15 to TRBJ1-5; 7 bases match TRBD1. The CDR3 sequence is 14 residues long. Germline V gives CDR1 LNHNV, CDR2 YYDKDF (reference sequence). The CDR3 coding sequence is TGTGCCACCAGCCGAGACAGGGTTGGACAGCCCCAGCATTTT. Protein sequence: CATSRDRVGQPQHF. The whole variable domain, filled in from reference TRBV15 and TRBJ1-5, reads DAMVIQNPRYQVTQFGKPVTLSCSQTLNHNVMYWYQQKSSQAPKLLFHYYDKDFNNEADTPDNFQSRRPNTSFCFLDIRSPGLGDTAMYLCATSRDRVGQPQHFGDGTRLSIL.

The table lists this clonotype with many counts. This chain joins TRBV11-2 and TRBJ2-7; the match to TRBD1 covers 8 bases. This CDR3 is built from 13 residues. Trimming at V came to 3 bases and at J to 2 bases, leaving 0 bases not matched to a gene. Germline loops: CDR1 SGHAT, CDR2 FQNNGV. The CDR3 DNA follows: TGTGCCAGCAGCTTGACAGGGGCCTACGAGCAGTACGTC. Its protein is CASSLTGAYEQYV.